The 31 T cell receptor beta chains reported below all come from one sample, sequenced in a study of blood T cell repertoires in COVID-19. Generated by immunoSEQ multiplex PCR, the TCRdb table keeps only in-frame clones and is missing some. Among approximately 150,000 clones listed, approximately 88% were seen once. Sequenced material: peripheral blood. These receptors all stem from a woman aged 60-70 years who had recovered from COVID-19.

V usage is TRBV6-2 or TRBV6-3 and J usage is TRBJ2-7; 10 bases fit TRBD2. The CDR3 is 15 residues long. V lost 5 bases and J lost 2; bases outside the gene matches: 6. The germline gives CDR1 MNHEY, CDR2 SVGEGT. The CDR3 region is CASSANLAGAYEQYF. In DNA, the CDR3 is TGTGCCAGCAGTGCCAATCTAGCGGGGGCCTACGAGCAGTACTTC.

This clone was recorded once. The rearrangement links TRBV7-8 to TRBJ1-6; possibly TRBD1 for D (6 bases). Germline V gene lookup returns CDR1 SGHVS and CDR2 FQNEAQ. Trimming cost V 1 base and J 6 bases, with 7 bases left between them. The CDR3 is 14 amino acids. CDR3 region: CASSLVQGNSPLHF. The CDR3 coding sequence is TGTGCCAGCAGCTTAGTACAGGGTAATTCACCCCTCCACTTT.

CDR3 sequence: CASSYSRMNTEAFF. Here the CDR3 DNA reads TGTGCCAGCAGTTATTCGAGAATGAACACTGAAGCTTTCTTT. V is TRBV6-5 and J is TRBJ1-1; D is unresolved. The CDR3 is 14 amino acids. V was cut by 3 bases and J by 0 bases, with 8 bases left in between. Germline V gene sequence: CDR1 MNHEY, CDR2 SVGAGI.

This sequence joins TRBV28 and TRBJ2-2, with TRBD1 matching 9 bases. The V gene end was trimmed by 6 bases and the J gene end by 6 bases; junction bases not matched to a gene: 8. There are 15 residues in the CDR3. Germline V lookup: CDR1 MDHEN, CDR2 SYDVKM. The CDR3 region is CASRTGQGYSGELFF. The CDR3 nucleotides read TGTGCCAGCAGGACGGGACAGGGTTATTCCGGGGAGCTGTTTTTT.

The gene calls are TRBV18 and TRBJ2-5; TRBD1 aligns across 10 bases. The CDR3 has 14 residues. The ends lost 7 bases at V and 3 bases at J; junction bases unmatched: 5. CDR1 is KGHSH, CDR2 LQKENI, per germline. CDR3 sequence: CASLRGTGEETQYF. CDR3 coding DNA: TGTGCCAGCTTAAGAGGGACAGGGGAAGAGACCCAGTACTTC.

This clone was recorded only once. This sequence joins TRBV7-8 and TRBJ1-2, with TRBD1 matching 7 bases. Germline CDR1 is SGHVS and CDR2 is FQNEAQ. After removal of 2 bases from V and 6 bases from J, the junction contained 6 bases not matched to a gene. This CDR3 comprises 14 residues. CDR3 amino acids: CASSLRQGDHGYTF. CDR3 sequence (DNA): TGTGCCAGCAGCTTAAGACAGGGAGATCATGGCTACACCTTC.

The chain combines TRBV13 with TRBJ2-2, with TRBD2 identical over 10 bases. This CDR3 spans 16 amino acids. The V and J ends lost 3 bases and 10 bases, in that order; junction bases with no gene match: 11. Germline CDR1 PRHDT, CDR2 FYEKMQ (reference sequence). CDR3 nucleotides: TGTGCCAGCAGCTTTGCGCTAGCGGGGGCCCTGGAGGAGCTGTTTTTT. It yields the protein CASSFALAGALEELFF.

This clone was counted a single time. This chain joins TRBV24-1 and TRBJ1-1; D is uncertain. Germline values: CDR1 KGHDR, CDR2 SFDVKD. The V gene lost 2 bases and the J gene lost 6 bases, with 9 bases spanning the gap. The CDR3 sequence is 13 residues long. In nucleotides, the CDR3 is TGTGCCACCAGTGATTCGGGGAGACCTGAAGCTTTCTTT. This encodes CATSDSGRPEAFF.

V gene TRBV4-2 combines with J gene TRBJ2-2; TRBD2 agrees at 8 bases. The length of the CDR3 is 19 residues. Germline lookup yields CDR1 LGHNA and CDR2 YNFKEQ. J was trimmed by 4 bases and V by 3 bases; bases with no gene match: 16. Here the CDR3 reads CASSQRTRGSGGVTGELFF. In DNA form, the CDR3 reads TGTGCCAGCAGCCAGCGTACTCGGGGGAGCGGGGGAGTCACCGGGGAGCTGTTTTTT.

The DNA of the CDR3 is TGTGCCAGCAGCCCTCGAGGGTCAGGGGTCACAGATACGCAGTATTTT. Translating it yields CASSPRGSGVTDTQYF. V usage is TRBV7-9 and J usage is TRBJ2-3; possible D gene TRBD1, 6 bases. The CDR3 extends over 16 amino acids. V was clipped by 5 bases and J by 2 bases, with 17 bases between them. Germline V gene sequence: CDR1 SEHNR, CDR2 FQNEAQ (reference sequence).

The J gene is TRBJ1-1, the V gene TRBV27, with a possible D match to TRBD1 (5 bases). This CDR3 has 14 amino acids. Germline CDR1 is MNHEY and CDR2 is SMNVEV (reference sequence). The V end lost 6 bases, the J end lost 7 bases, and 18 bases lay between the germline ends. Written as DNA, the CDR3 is TGTGCCAGCAGCTCCCGGGACTGGGCGTTTGAAGCTTTCTTT. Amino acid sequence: CASSSRDWAFEAFF.

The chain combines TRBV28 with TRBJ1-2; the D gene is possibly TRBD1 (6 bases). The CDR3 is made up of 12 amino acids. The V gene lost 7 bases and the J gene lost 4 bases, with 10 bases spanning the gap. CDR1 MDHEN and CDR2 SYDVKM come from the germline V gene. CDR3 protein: CASTRDIYGYTF. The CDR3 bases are TGTGCCAGCACCCGGGACATCTATGGCTACACCTTC.

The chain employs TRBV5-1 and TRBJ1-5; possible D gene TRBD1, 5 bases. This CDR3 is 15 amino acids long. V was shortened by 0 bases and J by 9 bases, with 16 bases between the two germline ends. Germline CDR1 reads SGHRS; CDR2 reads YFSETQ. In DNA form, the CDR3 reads TGCGCCAGCAGCTTGGGTGGGGCCGCCCAAGGGCCCCAGCATTTT. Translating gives CASSLGGAAQGPQHF.

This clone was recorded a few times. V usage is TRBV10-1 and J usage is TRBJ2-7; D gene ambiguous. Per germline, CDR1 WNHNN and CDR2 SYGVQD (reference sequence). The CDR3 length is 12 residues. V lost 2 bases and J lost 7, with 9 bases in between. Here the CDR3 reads CASSETLTEQYF. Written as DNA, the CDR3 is TGCGCCAGCAGTGAGACTTTGACTGAGCAGTACTTC.

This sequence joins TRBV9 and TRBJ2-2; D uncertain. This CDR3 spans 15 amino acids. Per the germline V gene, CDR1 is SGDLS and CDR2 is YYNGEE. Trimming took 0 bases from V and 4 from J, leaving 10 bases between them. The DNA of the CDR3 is TGTGCCAGCAGCGTAGCCGAGCGCGGCACCGGGGAGCTGTTTTTT. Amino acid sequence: CASSVAERGTGELFF.

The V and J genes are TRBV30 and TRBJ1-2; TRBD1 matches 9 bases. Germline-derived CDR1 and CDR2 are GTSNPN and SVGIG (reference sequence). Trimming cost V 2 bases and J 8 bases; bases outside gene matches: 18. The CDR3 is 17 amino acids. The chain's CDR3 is CAWSPGGGQGRVGGYTF. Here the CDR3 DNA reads TGTGCCTGGAGTCCTGGTGGAGGACAGGGGAGAGTGGGCGGCTACACCTTC. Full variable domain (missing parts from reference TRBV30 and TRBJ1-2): SQTIHQWPATLVQPVGSPLSLECTVEGTSNPNLYWYRQAAGRGLQLLFYSVGIGQISSEVPQNLSASRPQDRQFILSSKKLLLSDSGFYLCAWSPGGGQGRVGGYTFGSGTRLTVV.

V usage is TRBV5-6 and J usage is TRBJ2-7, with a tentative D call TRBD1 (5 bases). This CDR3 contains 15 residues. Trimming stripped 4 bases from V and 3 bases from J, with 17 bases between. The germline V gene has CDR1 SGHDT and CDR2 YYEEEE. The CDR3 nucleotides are TGTGCCAGCAGCCGTACAGGTAACCCCGACTACGAGCAGTACTTC. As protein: CASSRTGNPDYEQYF.

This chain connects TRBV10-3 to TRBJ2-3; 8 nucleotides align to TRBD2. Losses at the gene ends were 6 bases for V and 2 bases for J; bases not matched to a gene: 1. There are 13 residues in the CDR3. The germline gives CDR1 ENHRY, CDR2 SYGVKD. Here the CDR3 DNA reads TGTGCCATCAGGACTAGCGACACAGATACGCAGTATTTT. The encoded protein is CAIRTSDTDTQYF.

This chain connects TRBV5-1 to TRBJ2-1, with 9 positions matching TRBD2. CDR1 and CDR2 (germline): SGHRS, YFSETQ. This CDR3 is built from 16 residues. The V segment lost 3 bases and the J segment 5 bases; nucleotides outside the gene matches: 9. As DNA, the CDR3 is TGCGCCAGCAGCTCACCGTTAGCGGGGGCGAACAATGAGCAGTTCTTC. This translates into CASSSPLAGANNEQFF.

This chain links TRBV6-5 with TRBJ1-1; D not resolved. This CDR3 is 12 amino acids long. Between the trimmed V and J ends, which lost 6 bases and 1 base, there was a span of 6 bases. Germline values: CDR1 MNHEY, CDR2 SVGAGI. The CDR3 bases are TGTGCCAGCAGGGAGGGGAACACTGAAGCTTTCTTT. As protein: CASREGNTEAFF.

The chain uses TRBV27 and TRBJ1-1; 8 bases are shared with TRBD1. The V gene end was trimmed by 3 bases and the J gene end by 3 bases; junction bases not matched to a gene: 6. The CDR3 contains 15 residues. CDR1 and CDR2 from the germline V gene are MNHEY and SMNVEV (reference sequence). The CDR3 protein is CASSLERTGYTEAFF. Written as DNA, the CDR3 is TGTGCCAGCAGTTTGGAGCGGACAGGGTACACTGAAGCTTTCTTT.

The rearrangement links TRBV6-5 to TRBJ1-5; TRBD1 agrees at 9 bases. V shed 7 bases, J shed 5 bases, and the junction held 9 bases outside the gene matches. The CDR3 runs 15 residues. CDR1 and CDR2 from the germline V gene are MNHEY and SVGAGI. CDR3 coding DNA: TGTGCCAGCAAGAGAACAGGGGGCGGAGATCAGCCCCAGCATTTT. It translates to CASKRTGGGDQPQHF.

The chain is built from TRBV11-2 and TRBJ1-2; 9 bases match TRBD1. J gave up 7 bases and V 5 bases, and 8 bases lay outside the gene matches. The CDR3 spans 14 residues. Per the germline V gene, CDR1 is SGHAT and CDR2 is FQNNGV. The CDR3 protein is CASSQGQGRGGYTF. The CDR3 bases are TGTGCCAGCAGCCAAGGACAGGGGAGAGGTGGCTACACCTTC.

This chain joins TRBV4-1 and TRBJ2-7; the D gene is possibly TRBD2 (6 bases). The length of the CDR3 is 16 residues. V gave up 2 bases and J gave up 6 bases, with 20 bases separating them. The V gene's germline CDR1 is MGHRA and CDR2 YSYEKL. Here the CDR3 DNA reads TGCGCCAGCAGCCAACCCTTTGGGGAGGTGGGACGCGAGCAGTACTTC. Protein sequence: CASSQPFGEVGREQYF.

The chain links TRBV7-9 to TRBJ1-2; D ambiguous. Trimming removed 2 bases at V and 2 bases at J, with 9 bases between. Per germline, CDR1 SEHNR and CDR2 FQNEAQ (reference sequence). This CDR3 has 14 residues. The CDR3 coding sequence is TGTGCCAGCAGCTTAATGGGCCTAAACTATGGCTACACCTTC. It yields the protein CASSLMGLNYGYTF.

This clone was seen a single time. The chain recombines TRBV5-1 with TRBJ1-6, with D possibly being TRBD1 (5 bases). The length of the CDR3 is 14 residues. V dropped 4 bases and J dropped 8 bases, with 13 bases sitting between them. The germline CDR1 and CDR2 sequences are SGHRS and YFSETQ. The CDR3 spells CASSAGDGDSPLHF. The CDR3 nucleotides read TGCGCCAGCAGCGCGGGGGATGGGGATTCACCCCTCCACTTT.

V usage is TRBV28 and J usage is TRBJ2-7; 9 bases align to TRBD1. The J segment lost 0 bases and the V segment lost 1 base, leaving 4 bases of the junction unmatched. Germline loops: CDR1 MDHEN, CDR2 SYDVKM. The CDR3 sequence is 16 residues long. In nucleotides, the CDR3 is TGTGCCAGCAGTTTATCCCGGGACAGGGTCTCCTACGAGCAGTACTTC. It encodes CASSLSRDRVSYEQYF.

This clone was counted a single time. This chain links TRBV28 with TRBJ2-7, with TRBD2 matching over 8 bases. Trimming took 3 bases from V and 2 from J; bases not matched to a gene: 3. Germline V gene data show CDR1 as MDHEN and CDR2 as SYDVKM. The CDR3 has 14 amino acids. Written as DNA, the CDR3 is TGTGCCAGCAGTTTGGGCGGGGGGACCTACGAGCAGTACTTC. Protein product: CASSLGGGTYEQYF.

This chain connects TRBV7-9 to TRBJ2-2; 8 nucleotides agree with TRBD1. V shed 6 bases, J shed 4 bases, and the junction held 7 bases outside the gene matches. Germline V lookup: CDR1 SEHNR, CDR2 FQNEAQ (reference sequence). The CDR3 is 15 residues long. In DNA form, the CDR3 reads TGTGCCAGCAGGTCAGGGGGCGCGAGCACCGGGGAGCTGTTTTTT. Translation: CASRSGGASTGELFF.

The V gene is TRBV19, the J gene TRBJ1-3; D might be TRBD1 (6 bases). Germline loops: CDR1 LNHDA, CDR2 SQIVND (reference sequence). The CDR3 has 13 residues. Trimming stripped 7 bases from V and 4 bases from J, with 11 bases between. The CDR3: CASTPTGGNTIYF. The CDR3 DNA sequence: TGTGCCAGTACCCCGACAGGCGGAAACACCATATATTTT. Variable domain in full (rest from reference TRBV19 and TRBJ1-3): DGGITQSPKYLFRKEGQNVTLSCEQNLNHDAMYWYRQDPGQGLRLIYYSQIVNDFQKGDIAEGYSVSREKKESFPLTVTSAQKNPTAFYLCASTPTGGNTIYFGEGSWLTVV.

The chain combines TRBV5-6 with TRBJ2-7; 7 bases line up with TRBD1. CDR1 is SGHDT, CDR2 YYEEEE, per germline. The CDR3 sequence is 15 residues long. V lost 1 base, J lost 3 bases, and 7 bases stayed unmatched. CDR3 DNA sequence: TGTGCCAGCAGCTTGAGCAGGGGGTTTAACTACGAGCAGTACTTC. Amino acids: CASSLSRGFNYEQYF.